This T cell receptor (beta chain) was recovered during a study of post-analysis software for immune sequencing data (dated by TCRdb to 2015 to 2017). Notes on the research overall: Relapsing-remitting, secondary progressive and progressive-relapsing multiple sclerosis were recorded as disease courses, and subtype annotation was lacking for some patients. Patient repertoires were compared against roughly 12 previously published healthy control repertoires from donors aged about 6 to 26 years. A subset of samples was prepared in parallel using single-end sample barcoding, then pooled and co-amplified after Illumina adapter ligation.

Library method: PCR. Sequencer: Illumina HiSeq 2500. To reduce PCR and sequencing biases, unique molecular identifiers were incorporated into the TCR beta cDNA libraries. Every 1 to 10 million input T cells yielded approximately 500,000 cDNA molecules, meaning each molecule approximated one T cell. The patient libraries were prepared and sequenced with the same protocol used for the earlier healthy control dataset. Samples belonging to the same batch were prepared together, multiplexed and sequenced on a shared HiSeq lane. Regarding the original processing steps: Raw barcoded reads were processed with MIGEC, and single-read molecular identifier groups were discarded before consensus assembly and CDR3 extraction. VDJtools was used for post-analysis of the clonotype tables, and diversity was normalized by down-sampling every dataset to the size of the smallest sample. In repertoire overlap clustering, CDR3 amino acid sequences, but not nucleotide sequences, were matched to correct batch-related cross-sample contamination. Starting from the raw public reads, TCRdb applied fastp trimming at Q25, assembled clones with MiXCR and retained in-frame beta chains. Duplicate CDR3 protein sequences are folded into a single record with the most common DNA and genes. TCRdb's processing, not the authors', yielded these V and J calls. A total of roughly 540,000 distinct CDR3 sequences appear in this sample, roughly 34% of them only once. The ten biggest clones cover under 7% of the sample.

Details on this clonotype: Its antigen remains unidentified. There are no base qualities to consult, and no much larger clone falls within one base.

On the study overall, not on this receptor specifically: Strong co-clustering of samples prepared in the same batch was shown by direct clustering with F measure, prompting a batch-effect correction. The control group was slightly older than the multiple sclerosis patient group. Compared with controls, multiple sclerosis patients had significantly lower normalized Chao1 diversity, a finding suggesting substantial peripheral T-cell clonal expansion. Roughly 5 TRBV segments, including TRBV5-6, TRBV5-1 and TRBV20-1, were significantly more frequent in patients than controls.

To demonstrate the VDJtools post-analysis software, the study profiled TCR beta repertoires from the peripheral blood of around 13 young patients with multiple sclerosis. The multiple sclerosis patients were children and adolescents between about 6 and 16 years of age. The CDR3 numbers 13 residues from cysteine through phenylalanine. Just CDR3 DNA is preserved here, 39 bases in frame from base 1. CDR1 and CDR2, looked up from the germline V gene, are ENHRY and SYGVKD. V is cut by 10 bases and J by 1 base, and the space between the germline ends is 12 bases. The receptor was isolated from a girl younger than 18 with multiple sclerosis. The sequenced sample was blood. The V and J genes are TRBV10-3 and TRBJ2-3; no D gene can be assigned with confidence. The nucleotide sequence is TGTGCCACCCTAAAAATGGGCACAGATACGCAGTATTTT. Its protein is CATLKMGTDTQYF.